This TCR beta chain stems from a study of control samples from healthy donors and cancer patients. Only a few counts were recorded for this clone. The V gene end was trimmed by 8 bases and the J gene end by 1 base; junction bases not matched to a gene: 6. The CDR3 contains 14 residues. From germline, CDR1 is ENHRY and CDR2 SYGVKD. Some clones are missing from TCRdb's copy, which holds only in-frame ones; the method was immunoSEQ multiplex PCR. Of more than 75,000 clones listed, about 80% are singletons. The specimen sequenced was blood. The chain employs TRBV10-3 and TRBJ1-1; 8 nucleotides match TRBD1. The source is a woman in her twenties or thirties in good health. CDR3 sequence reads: CAICGDRKNTEAFF. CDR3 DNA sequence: TGTGCCATCTGCGGGGACAGGAAGAACACTGAAGCTTTCTTT.